A selection of T cell receptor beta chains follows, all from one sample in a study of CD8 T cells in ankylosing spondylitis. TCRdb reprocessed the 5' RACE reads via MiXCR and lists one record per CDR3 protein. The sample records approximately 38,000 distinct CDR3 sequences, roughly 2.5% being singletons. The material sequenced was blood, either unsorted or a sorted T cell fraction (not recorded which). Source of these receptors: a male donor with ankylosing spondylitis or in good health (not recorded which). CDR3s include the opening cysteine and the closing phenylalanine or tryptophan. Each record gives: J gene, D gene, V gene, clone size, CDR3 protein, CDR3 DNA. A D gene is named only where the DNA matches it firmly. The size of a clone is reported for some rows only, either as once, few or many, or as a class for expanded clones.

j_gene: TRBJ2-1; d_gene: TRBD2; v_gene: TRBV9; abundance: many; CDR3aa: CASSAVAGAGNEQFF; CDR3nt: TGTGCCAGCAGCGCTGTAGCGGGAGCCGGCAATGAGCAGTTCTTC
j_gene: TRBJ2-2; d_gene: TRBD1; v_gene: TRBV9; abundance: many; CDR3aa: CASSRMGQGNTGELFF; CDR3nt: TGTGCCAGCAGCCGAATGGGACAGGGAAACACCGGGGAGCTGTTTTTT
j_gene: TRBJ2-3; d_gene: NA; v_gene: TRBV9; abundance: many; CDR3aa: CASSALIGGSPDTQYF; CDR3nt: TGTGCCAGCAGCGCACTAATCGGGGGATCCCCAGATACGCAGTATTTT
j_gene: TRBJ2-3; d_gene: TRBD2; v_gene: TRBV9; abundance: many; CDR3aa: CASSPGGRARADTQYF; CDR3nt: TGTGCCAGCTCCCCGGGCGGGAGGGCCAGGGCAGATACGCAGTATTTT
j_gene: TRBJ1-6; d_gene: NA; v_gene: TRBV9; abundance: many; CDR3aa: CASSVGGNWGDNSPLHF; CDR3nt: TGTGCCAGCAGCGTCGGTGGAAATTGGGGGGATAATTCACCCCTCCACTTT
j_gene: TRBJ2-7; d_gene: TRBD2; v_gene: TRBV9; abundance: few; CDR3aa: CASSVAPSGRLAEQYF; CDR3nt: TGTGCCAGCAGCGTAGCTCCTAGCGGGAGGCTCGCCGAGCAGTACTTC
j_gene: TRBJ2-1; d_gene: NA; v_gene: TRBV9; abundance: many; CDR3aa: CASSEDSYNEQFF; CDR3nt: TGTGCCAGCAGCGAGGACAGCTACAATGAGCAGTTCTTC
j_gene: TRBJ2-3; d_gene: NA; v_gene: TRBV9; abundance: many; CDR3aa: CASSVSHTHTQYF; CDR3nt: TGTGCCAGCAGCGTGTCCCACACCCATACGCAGTATTTT
j_gene: TRBJ2-7; d_gene: NA; v_gene: TRBV9; abundance: many; CDR3aa: CASSVGPDGNEQYF; CDR3nt: TGTGCCAGCAGCGTAGGACCCGACGGGAACGAGCAGTACTTC
j_gene: TRBJ2-3; d_gene: TRBD2; v_gene: TRBV9; abundance: many; CDR3aa: CASSRFGLAGGFADTQYF; CDR3nt: TGTGCCAGCAGCCGCTTCGGACTAGCGGGAGGATTCGCCGATACGCAGTATTTT
j_gene: TRBJ2-5; d_gene: TRBD1; v_gene: TRBV9; abundance: many; CDR3aa: CASTTGEETQYF; CDR3nt: TGTGCCAGCACCACAGGGGAAGAGACCCAGTACTTC
j_gene: TRBJ1-3; d_gene: NA; v_gene: TRBV9; abundance: many; CDR3aa: CASSVGGSPGNTIYF; CDR3nt: TGTGCCAGCAGCGTAGGAGGCAGTCCTGGAAACACCATATATTTT
j_gene: TRBJ2-7; d_gene: NA; v_gene: TRBV9; abundance: many; CDR3aa: CASSVEQGAYEQYF; CDR3nt: TGTGCCAGCAGCGTAGAACAAGGAGCGTACGAGCAGTACTTC
j_gene: TRBJ2-4; d_gene: TRBD2; v_gene: TRBV9; abundance: many; CDR3aa: CASSAPPASGSIARDIQYF; CDR3nt: TGTGCCAGCAGCGCCCCCCCGGCTAGCGGGAGTATCGCCCGTGACATTCAGTACTTC
j_gene: TRBJ2-7; d_gene: NA; v_gene: TRBV9; abundance: many; CDR3aa: CASSAGTVSYEQYF; CDR3nt: TGTGCCAGCAGCGCGGGGACGGTCTCCTACGAGCAGTACTTC
j_gene: TRBJ2-1; d_gene: TRBD2; v_gene: TRBV9; abundance: many; CDR3aa: CASSVGTREPHNEQFF; CDR3nt: TGTGCCAGCAGCGTAGGGACTAGAGAACCCCACAATGAGCAGTTCTTC
j_gene: TRBJ2-2; d_gene: NA; v_gene: TRBV23-1; abundance: few; CDR3aa: CASRGWGPGELFF; CDR3nt: TGCGCCAGCAGGGGGTGGGGACCCGGGGAGCTGTTTTTT
j_gene: TRBJ2-5; d_gene: NA; v_gene: TRBV9; abundance: many; CDR3aa: CASTRGHPDQETQYF; CDR3nt: TGTGCCAGCACCCGGGGGCATCCGGACCAAGAGACCCAGTACTTC
j_gene: TRBJ2-7; d_gene: NA; v_gene: TRBV9; abundance: many; CDR3aa: CASSVVEVSREQYF; CDR3nt: TGTGCCAGCAGCGTAGTGGAGGTGTCGAGAGAGCAGTACTTC
j_gene: TRBJ2-6; d_gene: NA; v_gene: TRBV9; abundance: many; CDR3aa: CASSPSRRGASGANVLTF; CDR3nt: TGTGCCAGCAGCCCGTCGAGGAGGGGCGCATCAGGGGCCAACGTCCTGACTTTC
j_gene: TRBJ2-6; d_gene: NA; v_gene: TRBV9; abundance: many; CDR3aa: CASSVLGSPANVLTF; CDR3nt: TGTGCCAGCAGCGTATTGGGCTCCCCGGCCAACGTCCTGACTTTC
j_gene: TRBJ2-3; d_gene: TRBD2; v_gene: TRBV9; abundance: many; CDR3aa: CASSVWGVLRETNTQYF; CDR3nt: TGTGCCAGCAGCGTATGGGGGGTACTGCGGGAGACGAATACGCAGTATTTT
j_gene: TRBJ2-3; d_gene: NA; v_gene: TRBV9; abundance: many; CDR3aa: CASSPTGFYTDTQYF; CDR3nt: TGTGCCAGCAGCCCTACGGGATTTTACACAGATACGCAGTATTTT
j_gene: TRBJ1-5; d_gene: NA; v_gene: TRBV9; abundance: few; CDR3aa: CASSVGPPGVNQPQHF; CDR3nt: TGTGCCAGCAGCGTAGGGCCGCCAGGCGTCAATCAGCCCCAGCATTTT
j_gene: TRBJ1-1; d_gene: NA; v_gene: TRBV9; abundance: many; CDR3aa: CASSDLGPSSEAFF; CDR3nt: TGTGCCAGCAGCGACCTGGGACCCAGTTCTGAAGCTTTCTTT
j_gene: TRBJ2-1; d_gene: TRBD2; v_gene: TRBV9; abundance: many; CDR3aa: CASSEEAGVRNEQFF; CDR3nt: TGTGCCAGCAGCGAGGAAGCGGGAGTAAGGAATGAGCAGTTCTTC
j_gene: TRBJ2-1; d_gene: NA; v_gene: TRBV9; abundance: many; CDR3aa: CASSPIPSRGEQFF; CDR3nt: TGTGCCAGCAGCCCCATACCCAGCCGGGGTGAGCAGTTCTTC
j_gene: TRBJ2-2; d_gene: NA; v_gene: TRBV21-1; abundance: many; CDR3aa: CASSKRRGTGELFF; CDR3nt: TGTGCCAGCAGCAAAAGACGGGGCACCGGGGAGCTGTTTTTT
j_gene: TRBJ1-1; d_gene: NA; v_gene: TRBV9; abundance: many; CDR3aa: CASSVEAGSLNTEAFF; CDR3nt: TGTGCCAGCAGCGTAGAGGCAGGTTCTCTGAACACTGAAGCTTTCTTT
j_gene: TRBJ2-1; d_gene: TRBD1; v_gene: TRBV9; abundance: many; CDR3aa: CASSAGGQYYNEQFF; CDR3nt: TGTGCCAGCAGCGCAGGGGGTCAATACTACAATGAGCAGTTCTTC
j_gene: TRBJ1-2; d_gene: NA; v_gene: TRBV21-1; abundance: medium-sized; CDR3aa: CASSNLPGSWDGYTF; CDR3nt: TGTGCCAGCAGCAACCTACCAGGGTCATGGGATGGCTACACCTTC
j_gene: TRBJ2-3; d_gene: NA; v_gene: TRBV9; abundance: NA; CDR3aa: CARSVGPSITDTQYF; CDR3nt: TGTGCCAGAAGCGTAGGCCCTAGTATAACAGATACGCAGTATTTT
j_gene: TRBJ2-7; d_gene: NA; v_gene: TRBV9; abundance: many; CDR3aa: CASSADGQNFEQYF; CDR3nt: TGTGCCAGCAGCGCCGATGGACAGAACTTCGAGCAGTACTTC
j_gene: TRBJ2-5; d_gene: TRBD2; v_gene: TRBV9; abundance: many; CDR3aa: CASSSSASGRADETQYF; CDR3nt: TGTGCCAGCAGCTCTTCCGCTAGCGGGAGGGCCGACGAGACCCAGTACTTC
j_gene: TRBJ2-7; d_gene: NA; v_gene: TRBV9; abundance: many; CDR3aa: CASSPTPLVGYEQYF; CDR3nt: TGTGCCAGCAGCCCGACCCCCTTGGTGGGGTACGAGCAGTACTTC
j_gene: TRBJ1-1; d_gene: NA; v_gene: TRBV9; abundance: many; CDR3aa: CASSVGGRGPTNTEAFF; CDR3nt: TGTGCCAGCAGCGTAGGGGGGAGGGGACCCACGAACACTGAAGCTTTCTTT
j_gene: TRBJ2-3; d_gene: NA; v_gene: TRBV9; abundance: many; CDR3aa: CASSVVGTTDTQYF; CDR3nt: TGTGCCAGCAGCGTAGTTGGCACCACAGATACGCAGTATTTT
j_gene: TRBJ2-7; d_gene: TRBD1; v_gene: TRBV9; abundance: many; CDR3aa: CASSPPPGTGGHEQYF; CDR3nt: TGTGCCAGCAGCCCCCCCCCCGGGACAGGGGGCCACGAGCAGTACTTC
j_gene: TRBJ2-5; d_gene: NA; v_gene: TRBV9; abundance: many; CDR3aa: CASSVGGIQETQYF; CDR3nt: TGTGCCAGCAGCGTAGGTGGGATCCAAGAGACCCAGTACTTC
j_gene: TRBJ2-7; d_gene: NA; v_gene: TRBV9; abundance: many; CDR3aa: CASSVAARPYEQYF; CDR3nt: TGTGCCAGCAGCGTAGCGGCACGGCCCTACGAGCAGTACTTC
j_gene: TRBJ2-2; d_gene: NA; v_gene: TRBV9; abundance: many; CDR3aa: CASSVAPVGRLTNTGELFF; CDR3nt: TGTGCCAGCAGCGTAGCTCCGGTGGGGCGGTTAACGAACACCGGGGAGCTGTTTTTT
j_gene: TRBJ1-6; d_gene: NA; v_gene: TRBV9; abundance: many; CDR3aa: CASSVATAGANSPLHF; CDR3nt: TGTGCCAGCAGCGTAGCTACAGCCGGGGCCAATTCACCCCTCCACTTT
j_gene: TRBJ2-2; d_gene: TRBD2; v_gene: TRBV9; abundance: many; CDR3aa: CASNKAGGDTGELFF; CDR3nt: TGTGCCAGCAATAAAGCGGGAGGGGACACCGGGGAGCTGTTTTTT
j_gene: TRBJ2-6; d_gene: NA; v_gene: TRBV9; abundance: NA; CDR3aa: CASSPLGGPSSGANVLTF; CDR3nt: TGTGCCAGCAGCCCATTAGGAGGTCCAAGCTCTGGGGCCAACGTCCTGACTTTC
j_gene: TRBJ2-2; d_gene: NA; v_gene: TRBV9; abundance: many; CDR3aa: CASSLQGGNTGELFF; CDR3nt: TGTGCCAGCAGCCTACAGGGCGGGAACACCGGGGAGCTGTTTTTT
j_gene: TRBJ1-1; d_gene: NA; v_gene: TRBV9; abundance: many; CDR3aa: CASSVAQAGDTEAFF; CDR3nt: TGTGCCAGCAGCGTAGCCCAGGCAGGGGACACTGAAGCTTTCTTT
j_gene: TRBJ2-7; d_gene: NA; v_gene: TRBV21-1; abundance: many; CDR3aa: CASSKGVNEQYF; CDR3nt: TGTGCCAGCAGCAAAGGGGTCAACGAGCAGTACTTC
j_gene: TRBJ2-7; d_gene: NA; v_gene: TRBV9; abundance: many; CDR3aa: CASTVGGNSYEQYF; CDR3nt: TGTGCCAGCACCGTCGGGGGAAATTCCTACGAGCAGTACTTC
j_gene: TRBJ2-6; d_gene: NA; v_gene: TRBV9; abundance: many; CDR3aa: CASSLPRDKQGSGANVLTF; CDR3nt: TGTGCCAGCAGCCTTCCCCGGGACAAGCAAGGCTCTGGGGCCAACGTCCTGACTTTC
j_gene: TRBJ2-3; d_gene: NA; v_gene: TRBV9; abundance: NA; CDR3aa: CASSPMGDTQYF; CDR3nt: TGTGCCAGCAGCCCGATGGGAGATACGCAGTATTTT